This entry concerns a single TCR beta chain. Its specificity is unknown. CDR3 length: 14 residues. Germline CDR1 SGHRS, CDR2 YFSETQ. Alongside a J-beta primer mix, a sample-barcoded 5' primer served in a second PCR lasting about 7 to 11 cycles. Each cDNA molecule received a tag from a template-switch adaptor that had 12 random nucleotides. Using its own MiXCR run on the 5' RACE reads, TCRdb lists one record per CDR3 protein. The sample consists of 1.2 million to 1.5 million distinct CDR3 sequences, approximately 59% of them appearing once. The record originates from a study of blood T cells in healthy people across ages. Study conclusions and caveats: Age brought a roughly linear fall in TCR beta diversity measured per million T cells. Both higher diversity and more naive CD4+ cells marked long-lived donors when set against aged donors. The study lacked donor CMV status, which possibly confounded expanded clonotype changes.

The origin of this receptor is a man aged 18-30 years in good health. The specimen was blood. The V and J genes are TRBV5-1 and TRBJ2-4, with TRBD1 identical over 9 bases. The DNA end is more similar to TRBJ2-7, so the J call may be wrong. This CDR3 reads CASSKDRGSSEQYF. The DNA of the CDR3 is TGCGCCAGCAGCAAGGACAGGGGAAGCTCCGAGCAGTACTTC.